This record concerns one T cell receptor (beta chain) sequence. Its target is not known. The naive CD8 population came from CD45RO-negative cells selected for CCR7, without terminally differentiated effector memory CD45RA+ cells. Each cell subset's genomic DNA was divided evenly among several immunoSEQ plates. Measured with immunoSEQ multiplex PCR; TCRdb has only the in-frame clones, and not every one. The data hold some 800,000 clones, with around 92% observed a single time. The data were obtained in a study of shared clonotypes between healthy human individuals. The study's findings and limits: Since donors were few, the genetic and exposure-history diversity represented was limited. Only blood was sampled; tissue repertoires likely differ.

Germline V gives CDR1 MNHEY, CDR2 SMNVEV (reference sequence). J lost 4 bases, V lost 5 bases, and 6 bases had no gene match. The CDR3 spans 14 residues. The chain couples TRBV27 to TRBJ1-2; 8 positions agree with TRBD1. This TCR was sampled from a man younger than 45 in good health. Sequenced sample: naive CD8+ T cells sorted from blood. CDR3 loop: CASSAGGNGYGYTF. Written as DNA, the CDR3 is TGTGCCAGCAGTGCAGGGGGCAACGGCTATGGCTACACCTTC.